A single sample is the source of the 20 T cell receptor beta chains below, sequenced in a study of shared clonotypes between healthy human individuals. Using immunoSEQ multiplex PCR, the repertoire was profiled, and TCRdb retains in-frame clones only, with some absent. The sample lists about 2,500,000 clones; about 92% were seen once. The sample consisted of naive CD4+ T cells sorted from blood. Documented subset: CD45RA+ positively selected. The receptors originated from a man younger than 35 in good health.

The rearrangement joins TRBV10-1 to TRBJ2-3, with 9 nucleotides matching TRBD1. With 6 bases clipped from V and 3 bases from J, the junction kept 7 bases outside the gene matches. The CDR3 has 15 residues. Germline V gives CDR1 WNHNN, CDR2 SYGVQD (reference sequence). The CDR3 region has the DNA TGCGCCAGCAGAGCGGGACAGGGCCCGACAGATACGCAGTATTTT. Amino acid sequence: CASRAGQGPTDTQYF.

Remarks on this clone: Other DNA sequences in this sample translate to the same CDR3. J is TRBJ1-5 and V is TRBV5-1, with D unclear. The CDR3 sequence is 13 residues long. Germline V gives CDR1 SGHRS, CDR2 YFSETQ. V lost 0 bases and J lost 2, with 3 bases in between. The chain's CDR3 is CASSLAGNQPQHF. The CDR3, as DNA: TGCGCCAGCAGCTTGGCGGGCAATCAGCCCCAGCATTTT. Combining the CDR3 with reference TRBV5-1 and TRBJ1-5 gives the whole variable domain KAGVTQTPRYLIKTRGQQVTLSCSPISGHRSVSWYQQTPGQGLQFLFEYFSETQRNKGNFPGRFSGRQFSNSRSEMNVSTLELGDSALYLCASSLAGNQPQHFGDGTRLSIL.

J is TRBJ2-1 and V is TRBV15; 14 bases agree with TRBD2. The CDR3 totals 17 residues. The ends lost 2 bases at V and 7 bases at J; junction bases unmatched: 7. Germline assignment: CDR1 LNHNV and CDR2 YYDKDF (reference sequence). CDR3 in amino acids: CATSRRLAGGPGNEQFF. Written as DNA, the CDR3 is TGTGCCACCAGCAGACGACTAGCGGGAGGGCCGGGGAATGAGCAGTTCTTC.

The V gene is TRBV6-5, the J gene TRBJ2-7; D is perhaps TRBD2 (6 bases). V lost 6 bases and J 2 bases, leaving 11 bases between the germline ends. Germline V gene lookup returns CDR1 MNHEY and CDR2 SVGAGI. This CDR3 has 13 residues. CDR3 loop: CASRLGTPYEQYF. CDR3 bases: TGTGCCAGCAGGCTCGGGACTCCCTACGAGCAGTACTTC.

The J gene is TRBJ2-5, the V gene TRBV6-1; 7 bases are a match to TRBD2. CDR3 length: 16 amino acids. CDR1 is MNHNS and CDR2 is SASEGT in the germline V gene. V shed 4 bases, J shed 4 bases, and the junction held 12 bases outside the gene matches. Written as DNA, the CDR3 is TGTGCCAGCAGTGGAAGAACGGGGGGAAGGGTAGAGACCCAGTACTTC. Protein: CASSGRTGGRVETQYF.

This rearrangement joins TRBV4-3 to TRBJ2-3; D may be TRBD2 (7 bases). Trimming stripped 4 bases from V and 13 bases from J, with 21 bases between. Germline V gene data show CDR1 as LGHNA and CDR2 as YSLEER. The CDR3 is 14 residues long. CDR3 sequence: CASSLLGSRGGKYF. The CDR3 nucleotides are TGCGCCAGCAGCCTCCTAGGGAGTAGGGGGGGGAAGTATTTT.

This chain connects TRBV6-6 to TRBJ2-7; D is unclear. The CDR3 consists of 12 residues. The V end was cut by 10 bases, the J end by 2 bases, with 12 bases between. The germline CDR1 and CDR2 sequences are MNHNY and SVGAGI (reference sequence). The CDR3 DNA is TGTGCCACCTCTTCAAGCGCCTACGAGCAGTACTTC. Translation gives CATSSSAYEQYF.

This chain joins TRBV5-1 and TRBJ1-1; D not certain. Trimming stripped 5 bases from V and 8 bases from J, with 7 bases between. The germline V gene has CDR1 SGHRS and CDR2 YFSETQ. CDR3 length: 10 residues. In DNA, the CDR3 is TGCGCCAGCAGGATTTTGGAAGCTTTCTTT. Residues: CASRILEAFF.

The chain joins TRBV30 to TRBJ2-5; D is perhaps TRBD1 (5 bases). The CDR3 loop spans 11 amino acids. Germline V lookup: CDR1 GTSNPN, CDR2 SVGIG (reference sequence). The V end lost 4 bases, the J end lost 6 bases, and 9 bases lay between the germline ends. CDR3 DNA: TGTGCCTGGACCTCAGGGCAGACCCAGTACTTC. Encoded protein: CAWTSGQTQYF.

As to this clone: Other DNA sequences in this sample translate to the same CDR3. The V gene is TRBV9, the J gene TRBJ2-3; TRBD1 aligns across 9 bases. V gave up 1 base and J gave up 3 bases; unmatched junction bases: 3. The V gene's germline CDR1 is SGDLS and CDR2 YYNGEE. The length of the CDR3 is 15 residues. The CDR3 here is CASSVRDRVTDTQYF. In DNA form, the CDR3 reads TGTGCCAGCAGCGTAAGGGACAGGGTTACAGATACGCAGTATTTT. The whole variable domain, filled in from reference TRBV9 and TRBJ2-3, reads DSGVTQTPKHLITATGQRVTLRCSPRSGDLSVYWYQQSLDQGLQFLIQYYNGEERAKGNILERFSAQQFPDLHSELNLSSLELGDSALYFCASSVRDRVTDTQYFGPGTRLTVL.

This clone came up a few times. This rearrangement joins TRBV28 to TRBJ1-1; no reliable D call. V lost 5 bases to trimming and J lost 8 bases, with 9 bases between them. The germline CDR1 and CDR2 sequences are MDHEN and SYDVKM. The CDR3 length is 11 residues. DNA of the CDR3: TGTGCCAGCAGTCAACGGGCAGAAGCTTTCTTT. This encodes CASSQRAEAFF.

This clone was recorded a few times. The genes are TRBV6-5 and TRBJ2-7; 11 bases are shared with TRBD2. Germline CDR1 is MNHEY and CDR2 is SVGAGI. The CDR3 consists of 15 residues. Unmatched junction bases numbered 8, after V lost 5 bases and J lost 5 bases. The CDR3 bases are TGTGCCAGCAGTCGTAGCGGGAGGGCCTTCCACGAGCAGTACTTC. Translating it yields CASSRSGRAFHEQYF.

This chain links TRBV6-1 with TRBJ1-2, with D hard to call. Trimming took 2 bases from V and 2 from J, leaving 12 bases between them. CDR3 length: 15 amino acids. Germline assignment: CDR1 MNHNS and CDR2 SASEGT. The CDR3 loop is CASSEREAGNYGYTF. CDR3 coding DNA: TGTGCCAGCAGTGAACGAGAAGCCGGGAACTATGGCTACACCTTC.

This rearrangement joins TRBV30 to TRBJ2-3; 16 bases are a match to TRBD2. From germline, CDR1 is GTSNPN and CDR2 SVGIG (reference sequence). Trimming removed 5 bases from V and 0 bases from J; junction bases left unmatched: 8. The CDR3 loop spans 18 amino acids. The CDR3 nucleotides are TGTGCCTGGTTCCCGGGACTAGCGGGGGGGAAGAGCACAGATACGCAGTATTTT. This encodes CAWFPGLAGGKSTDTQYF.

V usage is TRBV5-6 and J usage is TRBJ1-1; 7 nucleotides align to TRBD1. Germline values: CDR1 SGHDT, CDR2 YYEEEE. Trimming took 0 bases from V and 4 from J; bases not matched to a gene: 6. The CDR3 contains 15 residues. The CDR3 coding sequence is TGTGCCAGCAGCTTGGTCGGGGCAGGGGGCACTGAAGCTTTCTTT. Encoded protein: CASSLVGAGGTEAFF.

The V and J genes are TRBV5-1 and TRBJ1-5; D remains ambiguous. The CDR3 is 14 amino acids. Per the germline V gene, CDR1 is SGHRS and CDR2 is YFSETQ. V shed 4 bases and J shed 6 bases, with 14 bases lying between them. The CDR3 sequence is CASSPDRSGQPQHF. The CDR3 DNA reads as TGCGCCAGCAGCCCGGATCGCTCGGGTCAGCCCCAGCATTTT.

The chain combines TRBV6-1 with TRBJ1-1; a weak D match, TRBD1 (5 bases). V lost 4 bases, J lost 3 bases, and 15 bases lay in between. The germline V gene encodes CDR1 MNHNS and CDR2 SASEGT. This CDR3 spans 15 amino acids. CDR3 sequence: CASSAIRRGDTEAFF. The CDR3 DNA reads as TGTGCCAGCAGTGCAATACGACGGGGGGACACTGAAGCTTTCTTT.

The chain links TRBV5-1 to TRBJ2-2; D gene uncertain. V was pared by 1 base and J by 1 base, with 14 bases between. Germline CDR1 SGHRS, CDR2 YFSETQ. The CDR3 totals 17 residues. CDR3 in DNA: TGCGCCAGCAGCTTGCTCCAAAAGGTCAAGAACACCGGGGAGCTGTTTTTT. This sequence encodes CASSLLQKVKNTGELFF.

In its sample, this clone was seen once. The chain joins TRBV30 to TRBJ2-3, with D perhaps TRBD1 (5 bases). This CDR3 has 13 residues. Germline V CDR1 and CDR2: GTSNPN, SVGIG (reference sequence). V was pared by 4 bases and J by 2 bases, with 10 bases between. The CDR3 loop is CAWNVGATDTQYF. Written as DNA, the CDR3 is TGTGCCTGGAACGTTGGGGCCACAGATACGCAGTATTTT.

The chain combines TRBV7-6 with TRBJ2-7; perhaps TRBD2 as D (5 bases). Germline CDR1 and CDR2: SGHVS and FNYEAQ. The CDR3 has 15 amino acids. V dropped 5 bases and J dropped 6 bases, with 20 bases sitting between them. The CDR3 is CASSPLRETVIEQYF. The CDR3 coding sequence is TGTGCCAGCAGCCCTCTTAGGGAGACGGTTATCGAGCAGTACTTC. Filled out from reference TRBV7-6 and TRBJ2-7, the complete variable domain reads GAGVSQSPRYKVTKRGQDVALRCDPISGHVSLYWYRQALGQGPEFLTYFNYEAQQDKSGLPNDRFSAERPEGSISTLTIQRTEQRDSAMYRCASSPLRETVIEQYFGPGTRLTVT.